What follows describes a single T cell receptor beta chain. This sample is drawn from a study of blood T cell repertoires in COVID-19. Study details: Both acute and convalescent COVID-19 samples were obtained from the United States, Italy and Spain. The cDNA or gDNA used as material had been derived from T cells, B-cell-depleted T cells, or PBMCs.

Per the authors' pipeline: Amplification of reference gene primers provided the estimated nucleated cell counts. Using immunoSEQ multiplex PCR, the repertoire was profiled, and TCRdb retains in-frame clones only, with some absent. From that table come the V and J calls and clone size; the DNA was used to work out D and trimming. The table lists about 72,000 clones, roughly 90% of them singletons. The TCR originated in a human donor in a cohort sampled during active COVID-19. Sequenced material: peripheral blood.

CDR3 in amino acids: CASSDSRLAGALHLSYEQYF. The CDR3 DNA is TGTGCCAGCAGTGACTCTAGGCTAGCGGGAGCCCTACACCTCTCCTACGAGCAGTACTTC. The V and J genes are TRBV6-4 and TRBJ2-7; 10 bases align to TRBD2. This CDR3 spans 20 amino acids. Germline values: CDR1 MRHNA, CDR2 SNTAGT. Unmatched junction bases numbered 14, after V lost 0 bases and J lost 0 bases.